This T cell receptor beta chain appears in the sequencing data of a study of a mutant IDH1 vaccine in newly diagnosed glioma. In the study overall: Vaccination was launched 4-6 weeks after radiotherapy alone, or with temozolomide cycles.

Study-wide results and limits: Shifts in the top peripheral T cell clonotypes seemed unrelated to pseudoprogression.

Time point: week 47, end of study. A 20-mer mutant IDH1 peptide at 300 ug was injected subcutaneously with topical imiquimod. Trimming shortened V by 2 bases and J by 0 bases, and 7 bases separated the two germline ends. The CDR3 consists of 14 residues. Germline CDR1 is SNHLY and CDR2 is FYNNEI. Generated by immunoSEQ multiplex PCR, the TCRdb table keeps only in-frame clones and is missing some. The sample has almost 95,000 clones, around 92% seen once. This clone has just a few counts. Its cognate antigen is unknown. Other nucleotide sequences from this sample produce the same CDR3. The chain recombines TRBV2 with TRBJ2-5; D may be TRBD2 (6 bases). Sequencing was performed on PBMCs, taken from a glioma patient whose treatment included an IDH1 peptide vaccine. This TCR was recovered from a woman between 45 and 60 years old with glioma. In DNA, the CDR3 is TGTGCCAGCAGTGAACAGCGGGACCAAGAGACCCAGTACTTC. Translating it yields CASSEQRDQETQYF.